This note documents a single T cell receptor (beta chain) sequence. This record comes from a study of cytotoxic CD8 clonotypes in ibrutinib-treated CLL. Produced via immunoSEQ multiplex PCR; TCRdb's table is partial and in-frame only. The sample lists roughly 12,000 clones, roughly four fifths occurring once. Material: PBMCs, obtained at disease progression, from a patient treated with ibrutinib. This sequence was found in a human donor with chronic lymphocytic leukemia.

The CDR3 coding sequence is TGTGCCAGCAGTGTGGACAGAGAAGAGACCCAGTACTTC. It is translated as CASSVDREETQYF. V gene TRBV2 combines with J gene TRBJ2-5; D might be TRBD1 (6 bases). The germline V and J ends were trimmed by 4 bases and 3 bases, with 9 bases remaining between them. This CDR3 contains 13 residues. Germline loops: CDR1 SNHLY, CDR2 FYNNEI.